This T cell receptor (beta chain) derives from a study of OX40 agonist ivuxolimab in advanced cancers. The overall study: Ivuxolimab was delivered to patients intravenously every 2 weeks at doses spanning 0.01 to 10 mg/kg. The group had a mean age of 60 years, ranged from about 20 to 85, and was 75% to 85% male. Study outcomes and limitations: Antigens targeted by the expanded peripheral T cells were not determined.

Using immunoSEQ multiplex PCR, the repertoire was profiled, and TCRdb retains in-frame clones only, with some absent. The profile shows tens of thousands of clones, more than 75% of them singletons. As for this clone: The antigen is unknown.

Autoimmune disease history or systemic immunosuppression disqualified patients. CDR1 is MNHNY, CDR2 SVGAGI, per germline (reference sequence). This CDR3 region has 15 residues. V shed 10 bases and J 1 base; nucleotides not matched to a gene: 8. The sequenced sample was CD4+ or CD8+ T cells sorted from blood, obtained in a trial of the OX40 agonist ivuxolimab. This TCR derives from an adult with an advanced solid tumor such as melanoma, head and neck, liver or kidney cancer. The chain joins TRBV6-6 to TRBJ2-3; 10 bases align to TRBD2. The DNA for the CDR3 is TGTGCCACCCTAAGGGGGACTAGCGGCACAGATACGCAGTATTTT. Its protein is CATLRGTSGTDTQYF.